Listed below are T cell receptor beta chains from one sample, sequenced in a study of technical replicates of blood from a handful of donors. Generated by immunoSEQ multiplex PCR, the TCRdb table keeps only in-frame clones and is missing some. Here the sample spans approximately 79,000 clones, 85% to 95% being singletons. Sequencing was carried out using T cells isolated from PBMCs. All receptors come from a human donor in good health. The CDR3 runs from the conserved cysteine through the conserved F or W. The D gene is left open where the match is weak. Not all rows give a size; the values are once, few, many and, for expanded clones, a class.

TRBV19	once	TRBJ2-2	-	CASYQGMGTGELFF	TGTGCCAGTTATCAGGGGATGGGGACCGGGGAGCTGTTTTTT
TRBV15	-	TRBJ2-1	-	CATSRARESNNEQFF	TGTGCCACCAGCAGAGCGAGGGAGAGCAACAATGAGCAGTTCTTC
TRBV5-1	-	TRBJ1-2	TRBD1	CASSDDRVRNYGYTF	TGCGCCAGCAGCGATGACAGGGTGAGAAACTATGGCTACACCTTC
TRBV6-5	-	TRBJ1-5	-	CASSYSGAGQPQHF	TGTGCCAGCAGTTACTCGGGGGCAGGACAGCCCCAGCATTTT
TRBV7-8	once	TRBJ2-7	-	CASSYWEGQSYEQYF	TGTGCCAGCAGCTATTGGGAGGGACAATCCTACGAGCAGTACTTC
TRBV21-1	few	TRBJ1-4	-	CASSKGQGEKLFF	TGTGCCAGCAGCAAAGGACAGGGTGAAAAACTGTTTTTT
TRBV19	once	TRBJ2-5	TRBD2	CASSIGLAGETQYF	TGTGCCAGTAGTATAGGACTAGCTGGAGAGACCCAGTACTTC
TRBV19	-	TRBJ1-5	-	CASSILGSDQPQHF	TGTGCCAGTAGTATTTTGGGGAGTGATCAGCCCCAGCATTTT
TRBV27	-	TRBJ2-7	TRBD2	CASSALTSGRDYEQYF	TGTGCCAGCAGTGCCCTGACTAGCGGGAGGGACTACGAGCAGTACTTC
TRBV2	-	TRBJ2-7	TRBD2	CASSEVPGLVFYEQYF	TGTGCCAGCAGTGAGGTACCGGGACTAGTTTTCTACGAGCAGTACTTC
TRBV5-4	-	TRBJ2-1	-	CASSKDSRYNEQFF	TGTGCCAGCAGCAAAGACTCTAGGTACAATGAGCAGTTCTTC
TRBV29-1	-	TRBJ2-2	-	CSVDPGVSPNTGELFF	TGCAGCGTTGATCCAGGGGTCAGCCCGAACACCGGGGAGCTGTTTTTT
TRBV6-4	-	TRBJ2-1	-	CAFVSLSYNEQFF	TGTGCCTTCGTTTCCCTCTCCTACAATGAGCAGTTCTTC
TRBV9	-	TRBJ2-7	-	CASSVTPSFYEQYF	TGTGCCAGCAGCGTTACACCCTCATTCTACGAGCAGTACTTC
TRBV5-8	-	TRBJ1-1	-	CASSTWRGRDTEAFF	TGTGCCAGCAGCACCTGGCGGGGGCGGGACACTGAAGCTTTCTTT
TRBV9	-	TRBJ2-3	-	CASSVISTDTQYF	TGTGCCAGCAGCGTCATTAGCACAGATACGCAGTATTTT
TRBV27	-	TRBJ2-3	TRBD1	CASSLEQGVTQYF	TGTGCCAGCAGTTTGGAACAGGGGGTGACGCAGTATTTT
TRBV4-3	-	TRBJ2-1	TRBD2	CASSQGAGGPYNEQFF	TGCGCCAGCAGCCAAGGAGCGGGAGGACCCTACAATGAGCAGTTCTTC
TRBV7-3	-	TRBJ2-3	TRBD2	CASSLKLAGGPDTQYF	TGTGCCAGCAGCCTTAAACTAGCGGGAGGGCCAGATACGCAGTATTTT
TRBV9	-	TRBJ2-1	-	CASSVEGASTDEQFF	TGTGCCAGCAGCGTAGAAGGGGCCTCTACGGATGAGCAGTTCTTC
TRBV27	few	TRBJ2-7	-	CASRDFYEQYF	TGTGCCAGCAGGGACTTCTACGAGCAGTACTTC
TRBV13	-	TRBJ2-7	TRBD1	CASRRQGSYEQYF	TGTGCCAGCCGTCGACAGGGCTCCTACGAGCAGTACTTC
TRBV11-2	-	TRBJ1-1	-	CASSYLGSLDGAFF	TGTGCCAGCAGCTATCTCGGGAGCCTGGATGGGGCTTTCTTT
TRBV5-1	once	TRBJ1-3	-	CASSQDKDGLSGNTIYF	TGCGCCAGCAGTCAGGATAAAGACGGACTCTCTGGAAACACCATATATTTT
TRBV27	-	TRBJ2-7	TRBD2	CASSITSGRSSYEQYF	TGTGCCAGCAGTATCACTAGCGGGAGATCCTCCTACGAGCAGTACTTC
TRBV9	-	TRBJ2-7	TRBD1	CASSVGTGQGSYEQYF	TGTGCCAGCAGCGTAGGCACGGGACAGGGGAGCTACGAGCAGTACTTC
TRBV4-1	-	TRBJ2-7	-	CASSGQIAYEQYF	TGCGCCAGCAGCGGCCAGATCGCCTACGAGCAGTACTTC